Listed below are T cell receptor beta chains from one sample, sequenced in a study of CD8 T cells in ankylosing spondylitis. TCRdb re-derived calls from the 5' RACE reads in MiXCR, one entry per CDR3 protein. This sample yields a few hundred thousand distinct CDR3 sequences, of which roughly 20% are seen a single time; around 13% belongs to the top ten. The sequencing input was blood, either unsorted or a sorted T cell fraction (not recorded which). These receptors came from a male donor with ankylosing spondylitis or in good health (not recorded which). The CDR3 runs from the conserved cysteine through the conserved F or W. The order of the fields is CDR3 DNA, CDR3 protein, V gene, D gene, J gene, clone size. The D gene is left open where the match is weak. Only part of the rows carry a size: once, few, many, or a class if the clone is expanded.

TGTGCCAGCAGCTCAGTGAGCGGGCCAGAAAACACCATATATTTT CASSSVSGPENTIYF TRBV7-9 NA TRBJ1-3 NA
TGTGCCAGCAGTGCGACAATAGCGGACCAAGAGACCCAGTACTTC CASSATIADQETQYF TRBV2 NA TRBJ2-5 NA
TGCAGTGCTAGTCGAGCGGGCGATAACACCGGGGAGCTGTTTTTT CSASRAGDNTGELFF TRBV20-1 NA TRBJ2-2 NA
TGTGCCAGCAGCCCCCGAGGCAGGGGTCACGAGCAGTACTTC CASSPRGRGHEQYF TRBV9 NA TRBJ2-7 NA
TGTGCCAGTTCGGACAGGGGGCTCCCATACGAGCAGTACTTC CASSDRGLPYEQYF TRBV11-2 TRBD1 TRBJ2-7 NA
TGTGCCAGCAGCCCAGGTCGGATTAAAAGACAGCCCCAGCATTTT CASSPGRIKRQPQHF TRBV3-1 NA TRBJ1-5 few
TGCAGCCAAACCGGGACAGGGGTAAATGAGCAGTTCTTC CSQTGTGVNEQFF TRBV29-1 TRBD1 TRBJ2-1 NA
TGCAGCGTTATAGGGTTGCGTTACAATGAGCAGTTCTTC CSVIGLRYNEQFF TRBV29-1 NA TRBJ2-1 NA
TGTGCCAGCAGCTTGGAGCCTAGCCCAGAGACCCAGTACTTC CASSLEPSPETQYF TRBV5-6 NA TRBJ2-5 NA
TGTGCCAGCAGTCAGGGTATTACGGATACGCAGTATTTT CASSQGITDTQYF TRBV12-3/TRBV12-4 NA TRBJ2-3 many
TGTGCCAGCAGCACTCCGTCGTCGGGGGACACTGAAGCTTTCTTT CASSTPSSGDTEAFF TRBV28 NA TRBJ1-1 NA
TGTGCCAGCAGCCCTGTTCCCACCCGGGTGGCAAACACCGGGGAGCTGTTTTTT CASSPVPTRVANTGELFF TRBV11-1 NA TRBJ2-2 NA
TGTGCCATCAGTGAGTCGACAGTAATCCAAGAGACCCAGTACTTC CAISESTVIQETQYF TRBV10-3 NA TRBJ2-5 few
TGTGCCAGCAGCCAGGGAGGCGGGGCCAACGTCCTGACTTTC CASSQGGGANVLTF TRBV3-1 NA TRBJ2-6 few
TGTGCCATCAGTGAGGAGGCAGGGATGGACGAGCAGTACTTC CAISEEAGMDEQYF TRBV10-3 NA TRBJ2-7 NA
TGCGCCAGCAGCCAAGTGGTGGTCGGGGGCGGCGAGGAGACCCAGTACTTC CASSQVVVGGGEETQYF TRBV4-1 NA TRBJ2-5 few
TGTGCCAGCAGCTTAGCGAGGGTAGCGGGGCAAGAGACCCAGTACTTC CASSLARVAGQETQYF TRBV7-9 TRBD2 TRBJ2-5 NA
TGTGCCAGCGAGCAAACCGAATACGAGCAGTACTTC CASEQTEYEQYF TRBV5-5 NA TRBJ2-7 NA
TGTGCCAACCAAGAGACCCAGTACTTC CANQETQYF TRBV12-3/TRBV12-4 NA TRBJ2-5 few
TGTGCCAGCAGCCGGGGGCTAGCGGAGAGGAGCTCCTACAATGAGCAGTTCTTC CASSRGLAERSSYNEQFF TRBV11-2 NA TRBJ2-1 few
TGTGCCAGCAGTCCCCTAGCGGGGGGCTCCAATGAGCAGTTCTTC CASSPLAGGSNEQFF TRBV12-3/TRBV12-4 TRBD2 TRBJ2-1 NA
TGCAGTGCTAGCTGGACAGGGGTAGAGTACGAGCAGTACTTC CSASWTGVEYEQYF TRBV20-1 TRBD1 TRBJ2-7 few
TGTGCCAGCAGCTTCTCGTGGGGGGAGGGGCGCGAGCAGTACTTC CASSFSWGEGREQYF TRBV7-8 TRBD2 TRBJ2-7 few
TGCAGTGCTAGAGATCTGAAGGGGGCGTTGGAGACCCAGTACTTC CSARDLKGALETQYF TRBV20-1 TRBD1 TRBJ2-5 NA
TGCAGTGCTAGAGATTTAGCGGGGGGGCTCGAGCAGTACTTC CSARDLAGGLEQYF TRBV20-1 TRBD2 TRBJ2-7 NA
TGTGCCTGGAGTGTATACGGGGGGGCCGCAGATACGCAGTATTTT CAWSVYGGAADTQYF TRBV30 TRBD2 TRBJ2-3 few
TGCAGTGCCAAAGGACTGAGCGGTGCTCAGTACTTC CSAKGLSGAQYF TRBV20-1 NA TRBJ2-7 NA
TGTGCCAGCAGTCCGGGGACTAGCGGGGGCTTCTACGAGCAGTACTTC CASSPGTSGGFYEQYF TRBV27 TRBD2 TRBJ2-7 few
TGCAGCGTTGATATCAGGGCCGGCGAGCAGTACTTC CSVDIRAGEQYF TRBV29-1 NA TRBJ2-7 few
TGTGCCAGCAGCCAAGGCTTCGGGACGGTGGGGAACATTCAGTACTTC CASSQGFGTVGNIQYF TRBV3-1 NA TRBJ2-4 NA
TGCGCCAGCAGCTTGGCCCGGGAGGCCGCTTCCTACGAGCAGTACTTC CASSLAREAASYEQYF TRBV5-1 TRBD2 TRBJ2-7 NA
TGTGCTAGTGGTTTTTCGGGGGCTGGGCAGTTCTTC CASGFSGAGQFF TRBV12-5 NA TRBJ2-1 NA
TGCGCCAGCAGCCAGATCGACGGCCCCTACGAGCAGTACTTC CASSQIDGPYEQYF TRBV4-1 NA TRBJ2-7 NA
TGCAGTGCTAGAGACCTCCCACTTGAGCGGGGGGGGTCTGAGCAGTTCTTC CSARDLPLERGGSEQFF TRBV20-1 TRBD2 TRBJ2-1 NA
TGTGCCACCAGTGATTTGCTTGAAGAGACCCAGTACTTC CATSDLLEETQYF TRBV24-1 NA TRBJ2-5 few